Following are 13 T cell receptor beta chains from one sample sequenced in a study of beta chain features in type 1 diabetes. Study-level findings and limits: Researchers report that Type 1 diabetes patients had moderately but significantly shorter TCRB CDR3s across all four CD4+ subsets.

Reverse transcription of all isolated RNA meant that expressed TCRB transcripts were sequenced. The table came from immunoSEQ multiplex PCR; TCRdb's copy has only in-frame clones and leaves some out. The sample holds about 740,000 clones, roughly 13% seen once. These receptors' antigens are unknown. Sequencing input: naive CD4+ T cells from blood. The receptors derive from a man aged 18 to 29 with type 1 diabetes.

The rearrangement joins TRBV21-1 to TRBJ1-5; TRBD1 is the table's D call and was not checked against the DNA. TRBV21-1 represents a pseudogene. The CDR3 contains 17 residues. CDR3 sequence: CASSTPDRTYSNQPQHF. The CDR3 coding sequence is TGTGCCAGCAGCACCCCGGACAGAACTTATAGCAATCAGCCCCAGCATTTT.

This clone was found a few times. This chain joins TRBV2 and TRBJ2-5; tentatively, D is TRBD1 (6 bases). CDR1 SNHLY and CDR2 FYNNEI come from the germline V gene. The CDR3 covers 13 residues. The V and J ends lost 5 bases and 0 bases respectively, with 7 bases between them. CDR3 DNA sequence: TGTGCCAGCAGTCGGGACAACCAAGAGACCCAGTACTTC. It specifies CASSRDNQETQYF.

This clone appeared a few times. CDR3 nucleotide sequence: TGTGCCAGCAGTGAAGCGCCCCCAGATACGCAGTATTTT. This codes for CASSEAPPDTQYF. The chain recombines TRBV6-1 with TRBJ2-3; D ambiguous. The ends were cut back, 0 bases at V and 4 bases at J, with 5 bases in the middle. CDR3 length: 13 residues. CDR1 is MNHNS and CDR2 is SASEGT in the germline V gene.

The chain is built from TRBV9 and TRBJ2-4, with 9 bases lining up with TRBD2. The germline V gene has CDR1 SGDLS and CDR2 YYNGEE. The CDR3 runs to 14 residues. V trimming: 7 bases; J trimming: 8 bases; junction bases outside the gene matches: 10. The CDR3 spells CASSRGGGEDIQYF. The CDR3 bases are TGTGCCAGCTCCCGCGGGGGGGGCGAGGACATTCAGTACTTC.

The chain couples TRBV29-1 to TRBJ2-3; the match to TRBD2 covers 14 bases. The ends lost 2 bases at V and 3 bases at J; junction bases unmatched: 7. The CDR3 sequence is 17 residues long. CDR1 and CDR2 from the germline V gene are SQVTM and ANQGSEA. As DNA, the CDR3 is TGCAGCGTTGAAAAGACTAGCGGGGGGGATAGGACAGATACGCAGTATTTT. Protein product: CSVEKTSGGDRTDTQYF.

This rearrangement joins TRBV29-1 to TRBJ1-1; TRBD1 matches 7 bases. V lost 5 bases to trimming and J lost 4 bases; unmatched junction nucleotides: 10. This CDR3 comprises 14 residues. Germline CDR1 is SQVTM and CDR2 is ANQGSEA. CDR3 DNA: TGCAGCGTTCGCCCAAGGGGGCAGGTCACTGAAGCTTTCTTT. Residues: CSVRPRGQVTEAFF.

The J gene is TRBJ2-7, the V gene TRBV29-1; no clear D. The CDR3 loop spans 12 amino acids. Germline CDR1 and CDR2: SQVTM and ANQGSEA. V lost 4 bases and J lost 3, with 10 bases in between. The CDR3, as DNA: TGCAGCGTTGCACCCCAAGGCTACGAGCAGTACTTC. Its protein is CSVAPQGYEQYF.

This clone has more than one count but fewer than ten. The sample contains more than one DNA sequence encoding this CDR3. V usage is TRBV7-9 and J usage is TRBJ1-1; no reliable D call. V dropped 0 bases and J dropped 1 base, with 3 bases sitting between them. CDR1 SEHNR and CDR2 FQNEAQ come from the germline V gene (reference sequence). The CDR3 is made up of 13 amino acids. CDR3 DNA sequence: TGTGCCAGCAGCTTAGCACAGAACACTGAAGCTTTCTTT. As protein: CASSLAQNTEAFF.

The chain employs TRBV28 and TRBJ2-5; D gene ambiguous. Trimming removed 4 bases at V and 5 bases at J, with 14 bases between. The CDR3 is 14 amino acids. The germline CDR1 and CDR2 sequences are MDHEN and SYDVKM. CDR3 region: CASSSPGLGETQYF. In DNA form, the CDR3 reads TGTGCCAGCAGTTCCCCAGGTTTGGGCGAGACCCAGTACTTC. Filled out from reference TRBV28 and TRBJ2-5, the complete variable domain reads DVKVTQSSRYLVKRTGEKVFLECVQDMDHENMFWYRQDPGLGLRLIYFSYDVKMKEKGDIPEGYSVSREKKERFSLILESASTNQTSMYLCASSSPGLGETQYFGPGTRLLVL.

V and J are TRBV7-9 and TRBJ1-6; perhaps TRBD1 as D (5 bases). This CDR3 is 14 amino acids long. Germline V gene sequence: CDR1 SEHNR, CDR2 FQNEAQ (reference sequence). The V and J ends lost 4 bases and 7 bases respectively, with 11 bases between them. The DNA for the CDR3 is TGTGCCAGCAGCTCGTCGACAGAGAATTCACCCCTCCACTTT. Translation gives CASSSSTENSPLHF.

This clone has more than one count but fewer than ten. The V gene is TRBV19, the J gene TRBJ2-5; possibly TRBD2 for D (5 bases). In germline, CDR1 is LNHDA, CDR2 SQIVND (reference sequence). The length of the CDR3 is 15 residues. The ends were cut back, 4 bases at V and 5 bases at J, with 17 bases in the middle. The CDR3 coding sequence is TGTGCCAGTAGTAGAGACACCCCGGGATCGGAGACCCAGTACTTC. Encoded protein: CASSRDTPGSETQYF.

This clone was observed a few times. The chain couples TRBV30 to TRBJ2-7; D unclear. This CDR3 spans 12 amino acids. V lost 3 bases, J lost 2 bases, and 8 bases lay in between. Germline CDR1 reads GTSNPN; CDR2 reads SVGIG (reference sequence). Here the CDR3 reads CAWSRVPYEQYF. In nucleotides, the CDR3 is TGTGCCTGGAGCCGAGTCCCCTACGAGCAGTACTTC.

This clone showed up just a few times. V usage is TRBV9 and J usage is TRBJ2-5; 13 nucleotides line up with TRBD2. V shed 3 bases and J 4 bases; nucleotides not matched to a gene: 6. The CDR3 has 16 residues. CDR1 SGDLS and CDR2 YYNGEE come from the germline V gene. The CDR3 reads CASSARGLAGPETQYF. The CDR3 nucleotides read TGTGCCAGCAGCGCTAGGGGACTAGCGGGGCCAGAGACCCAGTACTTC.